The clone carrying this TCR beta chain was observed a handful of times. These data belong to a study of cytomegalovirus exposure and HLA in healthy donors. Primers for the PCR totalled 60 Vbeta and 13 Jbeta. The assay was immunoSEQ multiplex PCR, and TCRdb's table has in-frame clones only and misses some. The data hold hundreds of thousands of clones, with 70% to 85% observed a single time. Sequenced: PBMCs. This receptor was taken from a woman aged 40 to 50 in good health and CMV-seronegative.

In DNA, the CDR3 is TGTGCCAGCAGCCCAACTCCAGGACAGGTGTTCTCTGGGGCCAACGTCCTGACTTTC. It specifies CASSPTPGQVFSGANVLTF. V is TRBV7-9 and J is TRBJ2-6; 7 positions agree with TRBD1. The CDR3 consists of 19 residues. Germline V lookup: CDR1 SEHNR, CDR2 FQNEAQ (reference sequence). J lost 0 bases, V lost 5 bases, and 13 bases had no gene match.